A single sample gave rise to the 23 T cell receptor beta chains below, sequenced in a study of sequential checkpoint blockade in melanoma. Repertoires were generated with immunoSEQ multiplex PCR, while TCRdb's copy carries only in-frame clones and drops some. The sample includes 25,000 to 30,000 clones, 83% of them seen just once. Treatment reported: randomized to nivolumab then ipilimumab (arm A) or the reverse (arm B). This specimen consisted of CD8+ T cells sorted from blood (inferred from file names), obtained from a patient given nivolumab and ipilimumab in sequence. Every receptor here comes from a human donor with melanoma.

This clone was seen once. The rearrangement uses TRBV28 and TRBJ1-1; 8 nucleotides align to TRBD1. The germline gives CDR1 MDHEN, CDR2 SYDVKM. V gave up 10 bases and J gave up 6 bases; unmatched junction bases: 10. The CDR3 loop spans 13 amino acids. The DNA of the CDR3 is TGTGCCACCAGATTCGACAGGGGACCTGAAGCTTTCTTT. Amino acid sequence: CATRFDRGPEAFF.

The CDR3 spells CASSLVPDRETQYF. CDR3 DNA sequence: TGCGCCAGCAGCTTGGTTCCCGATCGGGAGACCCAGTACTTC. The V gene is TRBV5-1, the J gene TRBJ2-5, with D hard to call. The V gene's germline CDR1 is SGHRS and CDR2 YFSETQ. There are 14 residues in the CDR3. Trimming cost V 0 bases and J 5 bases, with 11 bases left between them.

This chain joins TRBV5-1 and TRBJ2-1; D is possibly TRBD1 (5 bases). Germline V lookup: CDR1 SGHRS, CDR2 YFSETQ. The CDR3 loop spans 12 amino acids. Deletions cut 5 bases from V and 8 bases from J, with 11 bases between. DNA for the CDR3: TGCGCCAGCAGATCCAGGGAATATGAGCAGTTCTTC. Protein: CASRSREYEQFF. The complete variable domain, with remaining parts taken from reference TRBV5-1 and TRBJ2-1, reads KAGVTQTPRYLIKTRGQQVTLSCSPISGHRSVSWYQQTPGQGLQFLFEYFSETQRNKGNFPGRFSGRQFSNSRSEMNVSTLELGDSALYLCASRSREYEQFFGPGTRLTVL.

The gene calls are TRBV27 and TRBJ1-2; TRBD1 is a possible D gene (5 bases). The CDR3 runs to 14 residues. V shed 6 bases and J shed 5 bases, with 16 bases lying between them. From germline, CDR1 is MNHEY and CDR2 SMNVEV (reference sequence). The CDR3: CASRRGEGGYGYTF. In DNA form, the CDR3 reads TGTGCCAGCAGACGGGGGGAGGGAGGGTATGGCTACACCTTC.

The CDR3 here is CASSLQGFPNYGYTF. In DNA, the CDR3 is TGTGCCAGCAGTTTACAGGGGTTCCCAAACTATGGCTACACCTTC. The chain is built from TRBV27 and TRBJ1-2; TRBD1 is a possible D gene (6 bases). Trimming pared 2 bases from V and 2 bases from J, leaving 12 bases between. CDR1 and CDR2 from the germline V gene are MNHEY and SMNVEV (reference sequence). This CDR3 has 15 amino acids.

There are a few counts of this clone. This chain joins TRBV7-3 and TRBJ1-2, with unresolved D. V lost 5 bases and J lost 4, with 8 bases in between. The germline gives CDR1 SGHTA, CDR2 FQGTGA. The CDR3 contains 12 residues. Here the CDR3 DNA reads TGTGCCAGCAGCCCGACATCCTATGGCTACACCTTC. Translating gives CASSPTSYGYTF.

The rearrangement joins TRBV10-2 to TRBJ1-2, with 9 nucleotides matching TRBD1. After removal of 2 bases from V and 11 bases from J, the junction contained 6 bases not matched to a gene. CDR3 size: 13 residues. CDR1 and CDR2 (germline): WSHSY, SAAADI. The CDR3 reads CASSEGQGLEYTF. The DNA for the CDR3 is TGCGCCAGCAGTGAGGGACAGGGGTTAGAGTACACCTTC.

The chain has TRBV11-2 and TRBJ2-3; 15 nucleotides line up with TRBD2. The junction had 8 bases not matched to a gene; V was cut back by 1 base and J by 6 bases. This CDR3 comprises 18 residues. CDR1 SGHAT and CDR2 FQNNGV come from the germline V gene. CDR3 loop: CASSLVPGTSGRRDTQYF. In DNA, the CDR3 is TGTGCCAGCAGCTTAGTTCCCGGGACTAGCGGGAGGAGGGATACGCAGTATTTT.

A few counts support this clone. CDR3 sequence reads: CASSVAGAPEQYF. The CDR3 nucleotides are TGTGCCAGCAGTGTGGCGGGAGCCCCCGAGCAGTACTTC. The V call is TRBV6-5, the J call TRBJ2-7; 7 positions match TRBD2. This CDR3 contains 13 residues. Germline V gene sequence: CDR1 MNHEY, CDR2 SVGAGI. J gave up 6 bases and V 5 bases, and 7 bases lay outside the gene matches.

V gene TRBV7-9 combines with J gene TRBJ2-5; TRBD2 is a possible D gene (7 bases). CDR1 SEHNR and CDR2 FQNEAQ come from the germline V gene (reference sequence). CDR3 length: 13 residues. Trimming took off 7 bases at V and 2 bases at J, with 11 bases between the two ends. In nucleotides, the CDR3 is TGTGCCAGCAAGGGGGGGGCTCAAGAGACCCAGTACTTC. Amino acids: CASKGGAQETQYF.

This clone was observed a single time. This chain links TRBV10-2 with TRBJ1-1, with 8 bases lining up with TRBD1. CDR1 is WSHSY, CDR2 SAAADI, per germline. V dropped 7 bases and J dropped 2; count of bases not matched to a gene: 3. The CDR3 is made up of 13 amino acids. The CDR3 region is CASNTGGNTEAFF. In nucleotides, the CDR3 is TGCGCCAGCAATACAGGGGGTAACACTGAAGCTTTCTTT.

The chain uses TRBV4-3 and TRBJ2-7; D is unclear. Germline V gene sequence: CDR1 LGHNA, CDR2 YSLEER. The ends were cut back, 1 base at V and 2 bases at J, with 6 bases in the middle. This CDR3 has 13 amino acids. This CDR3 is CASSQGLAYEQYF. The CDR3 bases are TGCGCCAGCAGCCAAGGTTTAGCCTACGAGCAGTACTTC.

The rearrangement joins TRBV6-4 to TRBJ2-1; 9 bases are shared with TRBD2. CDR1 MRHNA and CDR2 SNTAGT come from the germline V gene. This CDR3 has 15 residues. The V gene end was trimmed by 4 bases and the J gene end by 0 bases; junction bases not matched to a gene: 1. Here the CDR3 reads CASSVAGDSYNEQFF. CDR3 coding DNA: TGTGCCAGCAGTGTAGCGGGAGACTCCTACAATGAGCAGTTCTTC.

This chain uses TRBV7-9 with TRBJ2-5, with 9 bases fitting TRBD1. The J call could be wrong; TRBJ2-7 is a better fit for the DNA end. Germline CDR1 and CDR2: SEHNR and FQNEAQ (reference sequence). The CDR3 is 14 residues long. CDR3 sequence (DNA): TGTGCCAGCTTCAGGACAGGGGAGAGCCACGAGCAGTACTTC. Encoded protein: CASFRTGESHEQYF.

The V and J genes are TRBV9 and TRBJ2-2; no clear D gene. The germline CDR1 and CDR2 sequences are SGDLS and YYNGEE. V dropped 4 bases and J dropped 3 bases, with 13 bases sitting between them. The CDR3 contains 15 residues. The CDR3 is CASSPHTSDTGELFF. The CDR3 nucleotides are TGTGCCAGCAGCCCTCATACGTCGGACACCGGGGAGCTGTTTTTT.

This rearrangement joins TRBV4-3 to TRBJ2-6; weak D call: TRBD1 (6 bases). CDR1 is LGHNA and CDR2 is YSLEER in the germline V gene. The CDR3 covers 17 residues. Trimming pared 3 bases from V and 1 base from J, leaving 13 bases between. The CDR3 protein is CASSHIEDSSGANVLTF. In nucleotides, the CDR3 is TGCGCCAGCAGCCACATAGAGGACAGTTCTGGGGCCAACGTCCTGACTTTC.

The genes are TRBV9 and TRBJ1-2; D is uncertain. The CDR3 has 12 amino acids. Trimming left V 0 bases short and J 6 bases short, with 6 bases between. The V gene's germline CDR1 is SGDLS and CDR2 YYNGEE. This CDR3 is CASSVAGNGYTF. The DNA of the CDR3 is TGTGCCAGCAGCGTAGCCGGGAATGGCTACACCTTC.

The DNA for the CDR3 is TGTGCCAGCAGTTTATCCAGGGTGGACTATGGCTACACCTTC. This encodes CASSLSRVDYGYTF. J is TRBJ1-2 and V is TRBV28, with a weak D call TRBD1 (5 bases). Trimming took 1 base from V and 3 from J, leaving 9 bases between them. Germline CDR1 and CDR2: MDHEN and SYDVKM. This CDR3 has 14 residues.

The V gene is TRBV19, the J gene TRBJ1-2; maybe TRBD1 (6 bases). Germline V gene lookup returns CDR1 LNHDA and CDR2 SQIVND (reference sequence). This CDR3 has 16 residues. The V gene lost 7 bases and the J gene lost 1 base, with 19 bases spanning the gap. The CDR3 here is CASTLGVDRFNYGYTF. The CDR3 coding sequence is TGTGCCAGTACCCTTGGAGTGGACAGATTTAACTATGGCTACACCTTC. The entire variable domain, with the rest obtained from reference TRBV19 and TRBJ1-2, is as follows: DGGITQSPKYLFRKEGQNVTLSCEQNLNHDAMYWYRQDPGQGLRLIYYSQIVNDFQKGDIAEGYSVSREKKESFPLTVTSAQKNPTAFYLCASTLGVDRFNYGYTFGSGTRLTVV.

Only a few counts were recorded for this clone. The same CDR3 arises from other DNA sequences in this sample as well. The CDR3 loop reads CASSQVVTNEAFF. CDR3 in DNA: TGCGCCAGCAGCCAAGTCGTGACAAATGAAGCTTTCTTT. The chain carries TRBV4-1 and TRBJ1-1; D remains unclear. With 1 base removed from V and 7 bases from J, the gap between germline ends came to 10 bases. This CDR3 has 13 amino acids. Germline CDR1 reads MGHRA; CDR2 reads YSYEKL.

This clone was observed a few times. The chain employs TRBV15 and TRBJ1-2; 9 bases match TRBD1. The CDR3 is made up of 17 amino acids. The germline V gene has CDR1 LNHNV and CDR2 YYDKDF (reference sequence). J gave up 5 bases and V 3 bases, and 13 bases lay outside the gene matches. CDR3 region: CATSRGRDREFEYGYTF. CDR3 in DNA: TGTGCCACCAGCAGGGGGAGGGACAGGGAATTCGAGTATGGCTACACCTTC.

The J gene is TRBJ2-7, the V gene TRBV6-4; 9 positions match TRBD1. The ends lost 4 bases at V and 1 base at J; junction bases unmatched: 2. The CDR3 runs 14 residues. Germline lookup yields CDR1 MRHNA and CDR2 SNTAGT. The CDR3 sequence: CASSAGQGSYEQYF. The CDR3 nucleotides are TGTGCCAGCAGTGCGGGACAGGGTTCCTACGAGCAGTACTTC.

CDR3 residues: CASSQDRGTGSNYGYTF. The CDR3 nucleotides are TGCGCCAGCAGCCAAGATAGAGGGACAGGATCTAACTATGGCTACACCTTC. The chain is built from TRBV4-3 and TRBJ1-2; TRBD1 matches at 8 bases. Germline CDR1 reads LGHNA; CDR2 reads YSLEER. The CDR3 sequence is 17 residues long. J lost 0 bases, V lost 0 bases, and 6 bases had no gene match.